This is a list of T cell receptor beta chains from one sample in a study of T cells in Graves' hyperthyroidism and ophthalmopathy. TCRdb itself ran the multiplex PCR reads through MiXCR, one entry per CDR3 protein. The sample includes 500,000 to 600,000 distinct CDR3 sequences, 15% to 20% seen only once; the top ten take 40% to 50%. What was sequenced was blood. The receptors here all came from a man between 35 and 55 years old with Graves' ophthalmopathy. Each CDR3 is given without its conserved first and last residue. D genes are given only for firm matches.

>-|TRBV5-4|TRBJ2-4
ASSLGGGGDKNIQY
>TRBD1|TRBV12-3/TRBV12-4|TRBJ1-6
ASSSGGTGISPLH
>-|TRBV5-1|TRBJ2-3
ASSLVRGNTDTQY
>-|TRBV2|TRBJ2-2
ASSAMNTGELF
>-|TRBV5-1|TRBJ1-1
ASSLVSPAVMEAF
>-|TRBV28|TRBJ2-2
ASSRAGVGNTGELF
>TRBD1|TRBV29-1|TRBJ1-1
SVAPIDRGGTEAF
>TRBD2|TRBV20-1|TRBJ2-1
SAGMTSGRTNEQF
>-|TRBV5-8|TRBJ2-7
ASSLGGQSYEQY
>TRBD1|TRBV28|TRBJ2-7
ASRGTGGPYEQY
>-|TRBV3-1|TRBJ1-2
ASSDDLGYGYT
>-|TRBV18|TRBJ2-2
ASSPPGSSANTGELF
>-|TRBV30|TRBJ2-7
AWSRPRPLSGEQY
>-|TRBV29-1|TRBJ1-3
SVEDSPSGNTIY
>-|TRBV5-1|TRBJ1-4
ASSSTATNEKLF
>-|TRBV7-9|TRBJ2-1
ASSLVVQEQF
>TRBD2|TRBV2|TRBJ2-5
ASRRSAGGGETQY
>-|TRBV3-1|TRBJ2-1
ASSQVLLAGQF
>-|TRBV14|TRBJ1-5
ASSQDPLSPQH
>-|TRBV2|TRBJ2-7
ASIRDGAYEQY
>-|TRBV20-1|TRBJ2-5
STGLSQETQY
>-|TRBV11-2|TRBJ2-5
ASSFSGSRAQY
>-|TRBV20-1|TRBJ2-5
SAGTRETQY
>-|TRBV7-8|TRBJ1-1
ASSLPGTPYTEAF
>TRBD1|TRBV5-6|TRBJ2-3
ASSLPGQGTDDTQY
>TRBD2|TRBV10-3|TRBJ2-7
AISLDRSGSVDEQY
>TRBD2|TRBV3-1|TRBJ2-5
ASSRQTSGEQETQY
>-|TRBV7-9|TRBJ2-5
ASIGGHKETQY
>TRBD2|TRBV10-3|TRBJ2-3
AITPTSGRPTDTQY
>-|TRBV10-3|TRBJ2-2
AIDQTGTGELF
>-|TRBV29-1|TRBJ2-3
SVEVGATDTQY
>-|TRBV20-1|TRBJ2-3
SALERPRDDTQY
>TRBD1|TRBV7-2|TRBJ1-2
ASSFYRDSNYGYT
>TRBD2|TRBV30|TRBJ2-3
AWSPGLEATQY
>TRBD2|TRBV7-2|TRBJ2-7
ASSPLAGSHEQY
>-|TRBV7-8|TRBJ1-4
ASSLGQYEKLF
>-|TRBV29-1|TRBJ2-2
SAADPPRGNTGELF
>-|TRBV5-5|TRBJ1-1
ASSLSWLGSNTEAF
>TRBD1|TRBV2|TRBJ2-1
ASSPVATGVFYSEQF
>TRBD1|TRBV20-1|TRBJ2-5
SASTTGQGGSETQY
>-|TRBV6-1|TRBJ1-2
ASEGTDGYT
>-|TRBV11-2|TRBJ1-2
ASSLRTQFGYT
>-|TRBV6-2/TRBV6-3|TRBJ1-1
ASSYDQISTEAF
>-|TRBV6-1|TRBJ2-3
ASSSPKDTQY
>TRBD2|TRBV7-9|TRBJ2-7
ASSLTLGSGGSSYEQY